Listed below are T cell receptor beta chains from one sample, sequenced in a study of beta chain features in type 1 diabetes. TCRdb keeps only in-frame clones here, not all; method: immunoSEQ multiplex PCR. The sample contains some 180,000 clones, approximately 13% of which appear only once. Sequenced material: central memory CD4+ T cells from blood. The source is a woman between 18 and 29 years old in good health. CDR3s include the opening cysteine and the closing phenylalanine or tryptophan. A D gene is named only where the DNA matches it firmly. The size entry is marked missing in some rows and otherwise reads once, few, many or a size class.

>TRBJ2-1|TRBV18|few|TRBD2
CASSPPSGSPKENEQFF
TGTGCCAGCTCACCACCGAGCGGGAGTCCCAAGGAGAATGAGCAGTTCTTC
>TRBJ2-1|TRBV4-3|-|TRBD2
CASSQDLLLAAYNEQFF
TGCGCCAGCAGCCAAGATCTCTTGCTAGCGGCCTACAATGAGCAGTTCTTC
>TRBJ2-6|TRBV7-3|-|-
CASSSVDRRQLGANVLTF
TGTGCCAGCAGCTCGGTAGACAGGCGACAGCTGGGCGCCAACGTCCTGACTTTC
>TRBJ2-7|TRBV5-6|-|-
CASSPSEGEQYF
TGTGCCAGCAGCCCTAGCGAGGGCGAGCAGTACTTC
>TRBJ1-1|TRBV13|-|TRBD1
CASSPGQGNAEAFF
TGTGCCAGCAGCCCCGGACAGGGGAACGCTGAAGCTTTCTTT
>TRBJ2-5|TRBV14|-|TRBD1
CASRRADRGRQETQYF
TGTGCCAGCCGCAGAGCGGACAGGGGCCGGCAAGAGACCCAGTACTTC
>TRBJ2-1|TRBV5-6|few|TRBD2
CASSLLAVVLTYNEQFF
TGTGCCAGCAGCCTCCTAGCGGTCGTCCTCACCTACAATGAGCAGTTCTTC
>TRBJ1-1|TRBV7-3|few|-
CASSLRYMDTEAFF
TGTGCCAGCAGCTTACGGTATATGGACACTGAAGCTTTCTTT
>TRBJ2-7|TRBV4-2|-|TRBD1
CASSQDNRGEYEQYF
TGTGCCAGCAGCCAAGATAACAGGGGAGAGTACGAGCAGTACTTC
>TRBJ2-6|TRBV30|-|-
CAWTAWAGSRANVLTF
TGTGCCTGGACCGCGTGGGCAGGTAGTAGGGCCAACGTCCTGACTTTC
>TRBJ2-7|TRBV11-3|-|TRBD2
CASSKTSYYEQYF
TGTGCCAGCAGCAAGACTAGCTACTACGAGCAGTACTTC
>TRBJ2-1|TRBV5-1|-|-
CASGTGSSYNEQFF
TGCGCCAGCGGCACAGGGAGCTCCTACAATGAGCAGTTCTTC
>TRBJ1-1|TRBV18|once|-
CASSPGAHSNTEAFF
TGTGCCAGCTCACCGGGGGCGCACTCGAACACTGAAGCTTTCTTT
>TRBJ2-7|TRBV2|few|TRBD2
CASSDAGTSGSGYEQYF
TGTGCCAGCAGTGACGCTGGGACTAGCGGGAGTGGGTACGAGCAGTACTTC
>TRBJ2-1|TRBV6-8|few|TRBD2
CATTPSGAYNEQFF
TGTGCCACCACACCTAGCGGGGCCTACAATGAGCAGTTCTTC
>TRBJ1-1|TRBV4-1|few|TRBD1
CASSQPGQMNTEAFF
TGCGCCAGCAGCCAACCGGGACAGATGAACACTGAAGCTTTCTTT
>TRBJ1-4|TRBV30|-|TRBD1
CAWRQGLSNENLFF
TGTGCCTGGAGACAGGGGCTATCTAATGAAAACTTGTTTTTT
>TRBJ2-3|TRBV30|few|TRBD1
CAWSRGPQSTDTQYF
TGTGCCTGGTCCAGGGGGCCGCAAAGCACAGATACGCAGTATTTT
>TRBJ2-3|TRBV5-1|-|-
CASSFGLASTDTQYF
TGCGCCAGCAGCTTCGGCCTAGCGAGCACAGATACGCAGTATTTT
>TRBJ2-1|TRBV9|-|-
CASSIRDSSYNEQFF
TGTGCCAGCAGTATCCGGGACTCGTCCTACAATGAGCAGTTCTTC